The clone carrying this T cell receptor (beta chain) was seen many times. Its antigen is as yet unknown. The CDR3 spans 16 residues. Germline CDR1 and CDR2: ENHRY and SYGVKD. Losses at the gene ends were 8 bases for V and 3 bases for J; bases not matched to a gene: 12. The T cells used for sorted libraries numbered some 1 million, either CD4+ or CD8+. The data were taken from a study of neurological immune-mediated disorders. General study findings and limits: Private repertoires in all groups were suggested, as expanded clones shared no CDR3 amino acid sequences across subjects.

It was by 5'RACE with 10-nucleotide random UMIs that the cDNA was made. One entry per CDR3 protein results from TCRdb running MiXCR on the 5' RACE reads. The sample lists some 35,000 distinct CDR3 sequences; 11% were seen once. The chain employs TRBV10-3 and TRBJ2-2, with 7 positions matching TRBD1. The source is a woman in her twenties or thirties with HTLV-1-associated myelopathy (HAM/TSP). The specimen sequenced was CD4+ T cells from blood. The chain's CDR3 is CAISRQRGRDTGELFF. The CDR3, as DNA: TGTGCCATCTCGCGGCAAAGGGGGCGCGACACCGGGGAGCTGTTTTTT.